What follows are 28 T cell receptor beta chains derived from one specimen sequenced in a study of vaccination effects on CD4 cells after COVID-19. Generated by immunoSEQ multiplex PCR, the TCRdb table keeps only in-frame clones and is missing some. Altogether 35,000 to 40,000 clones are present, roughly 79% being singletons, with the ten largest covering 3%. Their antigens are not known. CD4+ T cells were isolated after 10 days of culture. Here the sequenced sample was CD4+ T cells from PBMCs cultured without peptide, taken before COVID-19 vaccination. The receptor source for this set is a human donor who received a COVID-19 vaccine.

V is TRBV21-1 and J is TRBJ2-7. TRBV21-1 constitutes a pseudogene. The CDR3 has 15 amino acids. Written as DNA, the CDR3 is TGTGCCAGCAGTGGAAAAGGGATAAAATCCTACGAGCAGTACTTC. Its protein product is CASSGKGIKSYEQYF.

The chain links TRBV11-2 to TRBJ1-1; D uncertain. Looked up from germline, CDR1 is SGHAT and CDR2 is FQNNGV. The ends were cut back, 1 base at V and 3 bases at J, with 6 bases in the middle. The CDR3 runs to 13 residues. In nucleotides, the CDR3 is TGTGCCAGCAGCTTAGCGTTTTACACTGAAGCTTTCTTT. Translated: CASSLAFYTEAFF.

The chain carries TRBV27 and TRBJ2-7, with 13 bases that match TRBD2. CDR1 and CDR2 (germline): MNHEY, SMNVEV (reference sequence). V shed 3 bases and J 7 bases; nucleotides not matched to a gene: 12. The CDR3 consists of 17 residues. For the CDR3, the DNA is TGTGCCAGCAGTTTCACTCGCCGACTAGCGGGAGGTTATGAGCAGTACTTC. Its protein product is CASSFTRRLAGGYEQYF.

V usage is TRBV6-5 and J usage is TRBJ1-1; D not certain. This CDR3 spans 12 amino acids. Trimming removed 8 bases from V and 5 bases from J, with 12 bases in between. In germline, CDR1 is MNHEY, CDR2 SVGAGI. DNA of the CDR3: TGTGCCAGCTGGGCCCTGGGGACTGAAGCTTTCTTT. It specifies CASWALGTEAFF.

The CDR3 reads CASSPPPGGLAYEQYF. As DNA, the CDR3 is TGTGCCAGCTCACCACCGCCAGGGGGCCTGGCCTACGAGCAGTACTTC. J is TRBJ2-7 and V is TRBV18; TRBD1 aligns across 8 bases. Germline CDR1 and CDR2: KGHSH and LQKENI. V dropped 0 bases and J dropped 2; count of bases not matched to a gene: 6. The CDR3 length is 16 residues.

Remarks on this clone: A junction end diverges from the germline sequence, so it may reflect a read error. The rearrangement joins TRBV7-7 to TRBJ1-5; no definite D call. The CDR3 is made up of 17 amino acids. Per germline, CDR1 SSHAT and CDR2 FNYEAQ (reference sequence). CDR3 in DNA: TGTGCTAGCAGCTTAGGTTTAACAGTTTTTAGCAATCAGCCCCAGCATTTT. This codes for CASSLGLTVFSNQPQHF.

The chain carries TRBV7-2 and TRBJ1-2, with TRBD1 as a possible D gene (5 bases). Germline lookup yields CDR1 SGHTA and CDR2 FQGNSA. CDR3 length: 14 residues. V was pared by 3 bases and J by 7 bases, with 15 bases between. For the CDR3, the DNA is TGTGCCAGCAGCTTGGGGCTTACGAATGGTGGCTACACCTTC. Translated, it gives CASSLGLTNGGYTF.

The chain couples TRBV3-1 (or the pseudogene TRBV3-2) to TRBJ2-7; the D is unclear. The V end lost 4 bases, the J end lost 4 bases, and 5 bases lay between the germline ends. CDR1 and CDR2 from the germline V gene are LGHDT and YNNKEL (reference sequence). The CDR3 sequence is 11 residues long. The CDR3 protein is CASSRAYEQYF. The CDR3 coding sequence is TGTGCCAGCAGCCGGGCGTACGAGCAGTACTTC.

The chain has TRBV3-1 (or the pseudogene TRBV3-2) and TRBJ1-4; D is possibly TRBD1 (6 bases). The V and J ends lost 0 bases and 5 bases respectively, with 13 bases between them. The CDR3 runs 16 residues. In germline, CDR1 is LGHDT, CDR2 YNNKEL (reference sequence). CDR3 sequence (DNA): TGTGCCAGCAGCCAAGAAGGTCAGGGGCTGAATGAAAAACTGTTTTTT. As protein: CASSQEGQGLNEKLFF.

The rearrangement links TRBV11-2 to TRBJ1-6; D is uncertain. There are 15 residues in the CDR3. Germline V gene sequence: CDR1 SGHAT, CDR2 FQNNGV. V lost 5 bases to trimming and J lost 7 bases, with 15 bases between them. The DNA of the CDR3 is TGTGCCAGCAGCCCCCAGCTAATGGCCAATTCACCCCTCCACTTT. Translation gives CASSPQLMANSPLHF.

This clone was seen only a few times. The chain links TRBV7-2 to TRBJ1-1, with 9 bases fitting TRBD1. This CDR3 has 16 amino acids. The V gene end was trimmed by 5 bases and the J gene end by 6 bases; junction bases not matched to a gene: 13. Germline-derived CDR1 and CDR2 are SGHTA and FQGNSA. The CDR3 nucleotides are TGTGCCAGCAGCGATCCCCGACAGGGGGGCAAAGCTGAAGCTTTCTTT. Its protein product is CASSDPRQGGKAEAFF.

The V gene is TRBV6-5, the J gene TRBJ1-1, with D tentatively TRBD1 (6 bases). The CDR3 covers 13 residues. Per germline, CDR1 MNHEY and CDR2 SVGAGI. Trimming cost V 6 bases and J 4 bases, with 12 bases left between them. In DNA form, the CDR3 reads TGTGCCAGCAGGCTAACAGGGAGCACTGAAGCTTTCTTT. This codes for CASRLTGSTEAFF.

The chain couples TRBV4-1 to TRBJ1-5; D perhaps matches TRBD1 (6 bases). Germline lookup yields CDR1 MGHRA and CDR2 YSYEKL. This CDR3 spans 14 amino acids. The V end lost 4 bases, the J end lost 3 bases, and 10 bases lay between the germline ends. The CDR3: CASSRTAFNQPQHF. DNA of the CDR3: TGCGCCAGCAGCCGGACAGCCTTCAATCAGCCCCAGCATTTT.

This clone was recorded only once. The rearrangement uses TRBV19 and TRBJ1-1, with D perhaps TRBD1 (5 bases). V lost 7 bases to trimming and J lost 0 bases, with 15 bases between them. This CDR3 has 15 residues. Looked up from germline, CDR1 is LNHDA and CDR2 is SQIVND (reference sequence). In DNA, the CDR3 is TGTGCCAGTACGGGCAGGGAAGCGCTGAACACTGAAGCTTTCTTT. As protein: CASTGREALNTEAFF.

The chain joins TRBV28 to TRBJ2-1; 8 nucleotides align to TRBD2. The V and J ends lost 6 bases and 0 bases, in that order; junction bases with no gene match: 13. The CDR3 length is 18 residues. CDR1 and CDR2 (germline): MDHEN, SYDVKM. DNA for the CDR3: TGTGCCAGCAGGTCCCCCCGGGGTAGCGGGGCCTCCTACAATGAGCAGTTCTTC. Its protein is CASRSPRGSGASYNEQFF. The whole variable domain, filled in from reference TRBV28 and TRBJ2-1, reads DVKVTQSSRYLVKRTGEKVFLECVQDMDHENMFWYRQDPGLGLRLIYFSYDVKMKEKGDIPEGYSVSREKKERFSLILESASTNQTSMYLCASRSPRGSGASYNEQFFGPGTRLTVL.

J is TRBJ1-1 and V is TRBV5-1; D gene uncertain. Per the germline V gene, CDR1 is SGHRS and CDR2 is YFSETQ. The CDR3 covers 13 residues. V was pared by 5 bases and J by 0 bases, with 8 bases between. In DNA, the CDR3 is TGCGCCAGCAGGGACCCCTTGAACACTGAAGCTTTCTTT. Its protein is CASRDPLNTEAFF.

This sequence joins TRBV5-4 and TRBJ1-1, with D possibly being TRBD1 (5 bases). The CDR3 totals 14 residues. Germline V gene lookup returns CDR1 SGHNT and CDR2 YYREEE (reference sequence). The V end was cut by 0 bases, the J end by 1 base, with 7 bases between. The CDR3 loop reads CASSLAGGNTEAFF. In DNA form, the CDR3 reads TGTGCCAGCAGCTTGGCTGGGGGGAACACTGAAGCTTTCTTT. The full variable domain, rest sourced from reference TRBV5-4 and TRBJ1-1, is ETGVTQSPTHLIKTRGQQVTLRCSSQSGHNTVSWYQQALGQGPQFIFQYYREEENGRGNFPPRFSGLQFPNYSSELNVNALELDDSALYLCASSLAGGNTEAFFGQGTRLTVV.

The rearrangement uses TRBV11-2 and TRBJ1-2; D unresolved. The CDR3 loop spans 13 amino acids. Germline CDR1 reads SGHAT; CDR2 reads FQNNGV. Between the trimmed V and J ends, which lost 5 bases and 4 bases, there was a span of 11 bases. In nucleotides, the CDR3 is TGTGCCAGCAGCCCAAGCCGGGTCTATGGCTACACCTTC. It specifies CASSPSRVYGYTF.

The CDR3 is CASSLGETGGLTPLHF. The CDR3 nucleotides are TGCGCCAGCAGCCTAGGGGAGACAGGGGGCCTGACACCCCTCCACTTT. The genes are TRBV4-1 and TRBJ1-6, with 10 bases aligning to TRBD1. The germline V gene has CDR1 MGHRA and CDR2 YSYEKL. With V trimmed by 4 bases and J by 11 bases, 11 bases remained unmatched. CDR3 length: 16 amino acids.

The V gene is TRBV1, the J gene TRBJ1-1. TRBV1 is a documented pseudogene. This CDR3 is 11 amino acids long. CDR3 DNA sequence: TGCACCAGCAGCCAGCCCACGAGGGCTTTCTTT. Protein sequence: CTSSQPTRAFF.

The CDR3 sequence is CSVEDRDRGRGTQYF. In DNA, the CDR3 is TGCAGCGTTGAAGACCGGGACAGGGGAAGGGGGACCCAGTACTTC. The V gene is TRBV29-1, the J gene TRBJ2-5; TRBD1 matches at 10 bases. The trim removed 0 bases at V and 7 bases at J, leaving 8 bases unmatched. The germline V gene has CDR1 SQVTM and CDR2 ANQGSEA. This CDR3 comprises 15 residues.

The chain's CDR3 is CASSLGGRAVGTEAFF. In DNA, the CDR3 is TGTGCCAGCAGCTTAGGGGGCAGGGCCGTCGGCACTGAAGCTTTCTTT. This rearrangement joins TRBV7-8 to TRBJ1-1, with D maybe TRBD1 (5 bases). CDR3 length: 16 amino acids. CDR1 and CDR2 from the germline V gene are SGHVS and FQNEAQ. Trimming pared 1 base from V and 4 bases from J, leaving 16 bases between.

The sample holds one count of this clone. The CDR3 nucleotides read TGTGCCAGTAGTTCCAACTTCCTCCTTGAAGAAAAACTGTTTTTT. This sequence encodes CASSSNFLLEEKLFF. This chain joins TRBV19 and TRBJ1-4; D ambiguous. Germline V gene lookup returns CDR1 LNHDA and CDR2 SQIVND (reference sequence). Trimming took off 5 bases at V and 8 bases at J, with 18 bases between the two ends. This CDR3 comprises 15 residues.

This chain joins TRBV15 and TRBJ1-3; D unclear. CDR3 size: 16 residues. Germline CDR1 LNHNV, CDR2 YYDKDF (reference sequence). Trimming took 0 bases from V and 0 from J, leaving 9 bases between them. This chain's CDR3 is CATSRERTISGNTIYF. CDR3 nucleotides: TGTGCCACCAGCAGAGAGAGGACCATCTCTGGAAACACCATATATTTT.

The rearrangement links TRBV7-9 to TRBJ1-1; 11 positions agree with TRBD1. Trimming took 5 bases from V and 4 from J; bases not matched to a gene: 9. The CDR3 runs to 16 residues. Per germline, CDR1 SEHNR and CDR2 FQNEAQ (reference sequence). CDR3 amino acids: CASSPWGQGGVTEAFF. CDR3 DNA sequence: TGTGCCAGCAGCCCCTGGGGACAGGGGGGCGTCACTGAAGCTTTCTTT.

This clone appeared once. This sequence joins TRBV9 and TRBJ2-7; weak D call: TRBD2 (6 bases). CDR1 is SGDLS and CDR2 is YYNGEE in the germline V gene. Trimming removed 3 bases at V and 1 base at J, with 17 bases between. The CDR3 is 16 residues long. CDR3: CASSGPRDGRSYEQYF. CDR3 bases: TGTGCCAGCAGCGGGCCCCGGGACGGGAGATCCTACGAGCAGTACTTC.

The genes are TRBV4-3 and TRBJ1-3, with 7 positions matching TRBD1. Germline lookup yields CDR1 LGHNA and CDR2 YSLEER. Trimming took 5 bases from V and 0 from J; bases not matched to a gene: 10. This CDR3 is 17 amino acids long. Here the CDR3 DNA reads TGCGCCAGCAGCACCCAGCCGGGACAGAACTCTGGAAACACCATATATTTT. It yields the protein CASSTQPGQNSGNTIYF.

This chain links TRBV18 with TRBJ1-3; 8 positions match TRBD1. CDR1 and CDR2 (germline): KGHSH, LQKENI. V shed 3 bases and J 0 bases; nucleotides not matched to a gene: 10. This CDR3 has 18 residues. CDR3 residues: CASSPDRALLSSGNTIYF. The CDR3 DNA reads TGTGCCAGCTCACCGGACAGGGCATTACTTAGCTCTGGAAACACCATATATTTT.